The present entry profiles one T cell receptor (beta chain) with its context. Its cognate antigen is unknown. Only in-frame clones appear in the TCRdb table, and some are missing; sequencing was by immunoSEQ multiplex PCR. The table lists 80,000 or so clones, roughly 85% of them singletons, with 2.5% to 3.5% in the top ten. CDR3 length: 11 residues. The germline V gene encodes CDR1 SEHNR and CDR2 FQNEAQ (reference sequence). The V gene lost 5 bases and the J gene lost 1 base, with 3 bases spanning the gap. The data belong to a study of T cell responses to AZD1222 COVID-19 vaccine. Study-level points and caveats: Baseline seropositives among AZD1222 recipients totaled only 6 or 7.

The rearrangement joins TRBV7-9 to TRBJ2-7; no clear D. The source of this sequence is an adult in good health. Here the sequenced sample was peripheral blood, taken on day 0 of AZD1222 vaccination. CDR3 region: CASSKSYEQYF. The CDR3 region has the DNA TGTGCCAGCAGCAAATCCTACGAGCAGTACTTC.